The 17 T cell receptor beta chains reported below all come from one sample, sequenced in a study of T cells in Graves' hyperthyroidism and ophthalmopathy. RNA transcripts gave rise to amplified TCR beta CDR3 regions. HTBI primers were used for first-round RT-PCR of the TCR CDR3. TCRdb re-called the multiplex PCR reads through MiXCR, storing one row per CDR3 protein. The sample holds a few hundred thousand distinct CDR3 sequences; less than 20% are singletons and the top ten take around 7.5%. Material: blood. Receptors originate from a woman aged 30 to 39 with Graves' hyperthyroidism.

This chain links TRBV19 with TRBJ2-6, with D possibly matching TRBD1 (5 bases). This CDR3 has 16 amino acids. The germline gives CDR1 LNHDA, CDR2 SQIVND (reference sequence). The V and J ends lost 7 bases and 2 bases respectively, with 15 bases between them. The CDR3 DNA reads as TGTGCCAGTACCGACGGCAGGGCGACTGGGGCCAACGTCCTGACTTTC. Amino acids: CASTDGRATGANVLTF.

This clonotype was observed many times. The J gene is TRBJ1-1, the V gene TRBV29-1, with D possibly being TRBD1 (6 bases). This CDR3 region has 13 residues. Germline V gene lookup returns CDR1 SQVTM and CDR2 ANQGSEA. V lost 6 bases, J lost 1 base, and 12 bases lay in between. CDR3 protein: CSVHGQPNTEAFF. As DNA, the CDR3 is TGCAGCGTCCACGGACAGCCGAACACTGAAGCTTTCTTT.

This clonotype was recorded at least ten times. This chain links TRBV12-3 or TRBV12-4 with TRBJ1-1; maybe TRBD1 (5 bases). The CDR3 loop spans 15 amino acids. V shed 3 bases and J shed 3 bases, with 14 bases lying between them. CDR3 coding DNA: TGTGCCAGCAGTTTGGTTCCAGGGTTGCACACTGAAGCTTTCTTT. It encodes CASSLVPGLHTEAFF.

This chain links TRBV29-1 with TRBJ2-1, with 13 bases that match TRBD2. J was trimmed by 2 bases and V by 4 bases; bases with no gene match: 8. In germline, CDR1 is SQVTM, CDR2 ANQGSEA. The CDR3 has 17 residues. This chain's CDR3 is CSVGFGTSGVPYNEQFF. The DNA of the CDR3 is TGCAGCGTTGGATTCGGGACTAGCGGGGTACCCTACAATGAGCAGTTCTTC.

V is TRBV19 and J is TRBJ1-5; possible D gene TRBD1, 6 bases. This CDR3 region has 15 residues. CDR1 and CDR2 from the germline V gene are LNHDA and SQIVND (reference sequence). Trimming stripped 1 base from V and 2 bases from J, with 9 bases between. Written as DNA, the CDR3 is TGTGCCAGTAGTATAGTGGACAGAGGCAATCAGCCCCAGCATTTT. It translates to CASSIVDRGNQPQHF.

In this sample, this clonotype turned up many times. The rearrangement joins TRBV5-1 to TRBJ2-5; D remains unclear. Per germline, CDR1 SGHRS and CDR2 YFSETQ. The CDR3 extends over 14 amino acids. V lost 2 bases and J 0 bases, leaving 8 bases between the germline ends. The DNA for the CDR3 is TGCGCCAGCAGCTTACTGCCGGACCAAGAGACCCAGTACTTC. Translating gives CASSLLPDQETQYF. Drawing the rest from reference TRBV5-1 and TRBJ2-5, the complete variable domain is KAGVTQTPRYLIKTRGQQVTLSCSPISGHRSVSWYQQTPGQGLQFLFEYFSETQRNKGNFPGRFSGRQFSNSRSEMNVSTLELGDSALYLCASSLLPDQETQYFGPGTRLLVL.

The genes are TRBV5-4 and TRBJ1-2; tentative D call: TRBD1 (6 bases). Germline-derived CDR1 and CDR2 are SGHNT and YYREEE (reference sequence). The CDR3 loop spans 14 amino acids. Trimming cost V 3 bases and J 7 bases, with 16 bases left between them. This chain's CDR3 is CASSSGQGRGGYTF. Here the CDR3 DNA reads TGTGCCAGCAGCTCTGGGCAGGGGAGGGGTGGCTACACCTTC.

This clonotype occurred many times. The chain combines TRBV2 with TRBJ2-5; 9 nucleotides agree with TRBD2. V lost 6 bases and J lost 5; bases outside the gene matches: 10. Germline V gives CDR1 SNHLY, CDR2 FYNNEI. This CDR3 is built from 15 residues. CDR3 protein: CASSVTGTSWETQYF. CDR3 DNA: TGTGCCAGCAGCGTCACCGGGACTAGCTGGGAGACCCAGTACTTC.

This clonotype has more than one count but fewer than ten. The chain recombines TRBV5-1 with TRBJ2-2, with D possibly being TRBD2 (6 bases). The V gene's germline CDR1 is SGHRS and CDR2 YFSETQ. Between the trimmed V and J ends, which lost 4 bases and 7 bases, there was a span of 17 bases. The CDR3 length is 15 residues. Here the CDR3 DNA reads TGCGCCAGCAGCGTTAGCGGCTCTGGGAACGGGGAGCTGTTTTTT. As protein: CASSVSGSGNGELFF.

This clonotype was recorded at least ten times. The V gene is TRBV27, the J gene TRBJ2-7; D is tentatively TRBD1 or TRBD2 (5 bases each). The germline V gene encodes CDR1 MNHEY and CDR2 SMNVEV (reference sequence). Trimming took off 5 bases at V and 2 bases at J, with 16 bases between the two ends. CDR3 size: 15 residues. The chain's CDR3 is CASSPPGTVAYEQYF. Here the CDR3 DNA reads TGTGCCAGCAGTCCTCCCGGGACGGTAGCCTACGAGCAGTACTTC.

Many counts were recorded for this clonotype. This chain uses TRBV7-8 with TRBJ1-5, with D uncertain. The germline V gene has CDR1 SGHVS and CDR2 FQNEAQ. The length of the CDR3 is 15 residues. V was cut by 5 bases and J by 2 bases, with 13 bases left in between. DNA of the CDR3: TGTGCCAGCAGCCGAGCGTTTGGTGGCAATCAGCCCCAGCATTTT. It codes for CASSRAFGGNQPQHF.

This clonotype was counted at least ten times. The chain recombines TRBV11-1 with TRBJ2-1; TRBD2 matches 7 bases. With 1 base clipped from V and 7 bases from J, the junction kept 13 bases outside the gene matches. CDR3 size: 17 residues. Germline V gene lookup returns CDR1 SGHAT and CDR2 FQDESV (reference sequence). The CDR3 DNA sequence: TGTGCCAGCAGCTTAGGCGCCGGTGGGGGGGGACTTAATGAGCAGTTCTTC. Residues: CASSLGAGGGGLNEQFF.

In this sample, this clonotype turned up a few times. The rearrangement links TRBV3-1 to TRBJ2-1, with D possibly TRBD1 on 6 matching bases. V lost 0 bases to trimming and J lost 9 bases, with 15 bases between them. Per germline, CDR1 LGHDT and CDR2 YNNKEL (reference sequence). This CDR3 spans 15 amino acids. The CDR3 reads CASSQDGGPRLEQFF. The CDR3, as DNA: TGTGCCAGCAGCCAAGATGGGGGCCCAAGGCTTGAGCAGTTCTTC.

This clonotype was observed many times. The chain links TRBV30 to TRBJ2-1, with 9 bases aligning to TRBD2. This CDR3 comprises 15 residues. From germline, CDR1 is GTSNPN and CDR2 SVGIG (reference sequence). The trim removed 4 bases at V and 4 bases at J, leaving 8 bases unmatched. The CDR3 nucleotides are TGTGCCTGGACTGAAGGACTAGCGTCATACAATGAGCAGTTCTTC. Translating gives CAWTEGLASYNEQFF.

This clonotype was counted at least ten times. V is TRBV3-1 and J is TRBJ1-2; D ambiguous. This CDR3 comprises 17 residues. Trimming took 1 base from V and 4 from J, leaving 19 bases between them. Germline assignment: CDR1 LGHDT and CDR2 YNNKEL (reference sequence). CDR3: CASSQGPGIPSGYGYTF. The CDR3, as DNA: TGTGCCAGCAGCCAAGGCCCCGGGATCCCTTCAGGCTATGGCTACACCTTC.

This chain's CDR3 is CASGPAGGTEAFF. DNA of the CDR3: TGTGCTAGTGGTCCCGCAGGGGGCACTGAAGCTTTCTTT. The chain links TRBV12-5 to TRBJ1-1, with 7 nucleotides matching TRBD1. The V segment lost 5 bases and the J segment 4 bases; nucleotides outside the gene matches: 4. Germline CDR1 LGHNT, CDR2 FRNRAP. CDR3 length: 13 residues.

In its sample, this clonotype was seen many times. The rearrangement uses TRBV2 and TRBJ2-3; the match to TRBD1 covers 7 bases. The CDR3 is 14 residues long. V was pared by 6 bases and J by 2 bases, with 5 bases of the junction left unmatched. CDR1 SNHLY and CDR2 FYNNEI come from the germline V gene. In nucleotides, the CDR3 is TGTGCCAGCAGAGACAGGGTCCCCACAGATACGCAGTATTTT. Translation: CASRDRVPTDTQYF.